These T cell receptor beta chains were read from a single sample in a study of monozygotic twins with inflammatory bowel disease. TCRdb derives one entry per CDR3 protein from the 5' RACE reads, leaving out DNA. The sample table sets out approximately 400,000 distinct CDR3 sequences. Source material: blood. Receptors were obtained from a human donor with ulcerative colitis or Crohn's disease, or a healthy co-twin of an affected twin (not recorded which). CDR3s include the opening cysteine and the closing phenylalanine or tryptophan. Each record gives: V gene, J gene, CDR3 protein.

>TRBV5-4|TRBJ2-2
CASSKDRGDTGELFF
>TRBV20-1|TRBJ2-1
CSARFGLAGGNEQFF
>TRBV19|TRBJ2-3
CASSNRAGTDTQYF
>TRBV27|TRBJ1-5
CASSLSRGDSDQPQHF
>TRBV6-5|TRBJ2-3
CASSYGHGDTQYF
>TRBV7-2|TRBJ2-5
CASSLAWDVETQYF
>TRBV7-2|TRBJ2-7
CASSLVTVSYEQYF
>TRBV10-3|TRBJ2-7
CAISDAGQARSSYEQYF
>TRBV27|TRBJ2-7
CASSLAGTSGTGYEQYF
>TRBV20-1|TRBJ1-5
CSAPTGGRTQPQHF
>TRBV7-2|TRBJ1-1
CANSSDWNTEAFF
>TRBV5-4|TRBJ1-1
CASSLATQGNTEAFF
>TRBV5-5|TRBJ2-3
CASSSLKVGLSTDTQYF
>TRBV7-2|TRBJ2-1
CASSWGLAGNNEQFF
>TRBV28|TRBJ2-2
CASIPRQGAAGELFF
>TRBV2|TRBJ2-2
CASSSGTSQPGELFF
>TRBV5-5|TRBJ2-2
CASRGTPGPRTGELFF
>TRBV7-2|TRBJ2-7
CASSFDRGPPNEQYF
>TRBV5-1|TRBJ1-5
CASSLNGQSDQPQHF
>TRBV15|TRBJ2-7
CATRAGHGPYEQYF
>TRBV28|TRBJ2-7
CASSSGQGKVYEQYF
>TRBV6-5|TRBJ1-2
CASSSTRKFYGYTF
>TRBV18|TRBJ1-4
CASSPRHLGTGGEKLFF
>TRBV7-8|TRBJ2-1
CASSSLMGGGRNEQFF
>TRBV5-1|TRBJ2-3
CASSLEGSSTDTQYF
>TRBV19|TRBJ2-1
CASSIMGGGPNEQFF
>TRBV7-2|TRBJ2-2
CASSFNKNTGELFF
>TRBV4-2|TRBJ2-7
CASSQDSRASYEQYF
>TRBV7-8|TRBJ1-1
CASSLGPENTEAFF
>TRBV7-2|TRBJ1-1
CASSPTVRNTEAFF
>TRBV18|TRBJ1-5
CASSPGALGSNQPQHF
>TRBV10-3|TRBJ2-1
CAISEYQGAGNEQFF
>TRBV20-1|TRBJ1-6
CSASDRALNSPLHF
>TRBV7-2|TRBJ2-5
CASSGRAAGHQETQYF
>TRBV2|TRBJ1-1
CASTPGQVPEAFF
>TRBV5-1|TRBJ2-7
CASSRGQLPSYEQYF
>TRBV20-1|TRBJ2-7
CSARAGTSREQYF
>TRBV2|TRBJ2-7
CASSDSRYEQYF